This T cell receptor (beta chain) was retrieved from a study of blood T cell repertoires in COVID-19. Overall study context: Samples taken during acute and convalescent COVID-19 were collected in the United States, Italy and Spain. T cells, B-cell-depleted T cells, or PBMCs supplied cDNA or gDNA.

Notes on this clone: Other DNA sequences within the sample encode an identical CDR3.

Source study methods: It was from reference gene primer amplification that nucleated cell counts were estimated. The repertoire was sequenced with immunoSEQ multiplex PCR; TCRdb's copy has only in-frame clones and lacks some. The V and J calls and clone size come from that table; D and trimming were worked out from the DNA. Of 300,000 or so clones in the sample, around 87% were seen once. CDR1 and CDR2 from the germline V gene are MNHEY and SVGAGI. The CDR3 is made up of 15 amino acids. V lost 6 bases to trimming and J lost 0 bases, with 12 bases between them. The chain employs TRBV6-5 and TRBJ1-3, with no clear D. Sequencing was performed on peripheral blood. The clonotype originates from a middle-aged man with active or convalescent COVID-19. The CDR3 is CASSQSGDSGNTIYF. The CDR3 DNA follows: TGTGCCAGCAGCCAATCCGGGGACTCTGGAAACACCATATATTTT.